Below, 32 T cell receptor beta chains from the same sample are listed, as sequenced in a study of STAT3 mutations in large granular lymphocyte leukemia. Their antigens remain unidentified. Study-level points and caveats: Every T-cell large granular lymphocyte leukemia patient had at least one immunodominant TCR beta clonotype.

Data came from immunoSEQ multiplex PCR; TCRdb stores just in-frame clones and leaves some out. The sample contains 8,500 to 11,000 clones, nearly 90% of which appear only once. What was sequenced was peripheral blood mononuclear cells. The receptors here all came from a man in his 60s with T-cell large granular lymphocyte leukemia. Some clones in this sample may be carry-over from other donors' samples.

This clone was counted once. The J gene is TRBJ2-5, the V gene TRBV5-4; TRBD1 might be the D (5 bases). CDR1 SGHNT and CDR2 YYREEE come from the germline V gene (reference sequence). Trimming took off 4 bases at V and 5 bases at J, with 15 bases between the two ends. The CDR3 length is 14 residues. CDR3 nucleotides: TGTGCCAGCAGCCAGGGCCTAGTCTCGGAGACCCAGTACTTC. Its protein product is CASSQGLVSETQYF.

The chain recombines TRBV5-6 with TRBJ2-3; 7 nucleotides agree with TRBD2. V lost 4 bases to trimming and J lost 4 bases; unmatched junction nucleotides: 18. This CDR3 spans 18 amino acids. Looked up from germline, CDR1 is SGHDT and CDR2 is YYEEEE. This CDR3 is CASSPTYSGSRRADTQYF. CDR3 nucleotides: TGTGCCAGCAGCCCGACCTATAGCGGGTCTCGCCGTGCAGATACGCAGTATTTT.

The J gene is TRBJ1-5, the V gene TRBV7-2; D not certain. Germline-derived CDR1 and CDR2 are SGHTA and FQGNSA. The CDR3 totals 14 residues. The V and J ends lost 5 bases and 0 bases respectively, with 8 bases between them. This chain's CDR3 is CASSQSSSNQPQHF. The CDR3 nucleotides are TGTGCCAGCAGCCAAAGTTCTAGCAATCAGCCCCAGCATTTT.

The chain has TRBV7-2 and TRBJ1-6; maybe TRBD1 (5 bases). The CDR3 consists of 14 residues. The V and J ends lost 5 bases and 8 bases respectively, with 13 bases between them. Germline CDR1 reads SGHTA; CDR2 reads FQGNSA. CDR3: CASSIRVTDSPLHF. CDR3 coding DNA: TGTGCCAGCAGCATCAGGGTTACCGATTCACCCCTCCACTTT.

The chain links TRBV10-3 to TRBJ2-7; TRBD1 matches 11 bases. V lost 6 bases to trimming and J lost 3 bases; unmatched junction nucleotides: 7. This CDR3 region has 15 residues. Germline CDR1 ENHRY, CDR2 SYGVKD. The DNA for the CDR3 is TGTGCCATCAGGGACCCGGGACAGGGGGTCTACGAGCAGTACTTC. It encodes CAIRDPGQGVYEQYF.

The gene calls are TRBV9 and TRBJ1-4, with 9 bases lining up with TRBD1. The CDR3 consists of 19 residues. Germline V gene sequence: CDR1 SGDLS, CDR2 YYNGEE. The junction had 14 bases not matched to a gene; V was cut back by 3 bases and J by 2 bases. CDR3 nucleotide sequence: TGTGCCAGCAGCGCACCGGGACAGGGATCCCTGGTCACTAATGAAAAACTGTTTTTT. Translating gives CASSAPGQGSLVTNEKLFF.

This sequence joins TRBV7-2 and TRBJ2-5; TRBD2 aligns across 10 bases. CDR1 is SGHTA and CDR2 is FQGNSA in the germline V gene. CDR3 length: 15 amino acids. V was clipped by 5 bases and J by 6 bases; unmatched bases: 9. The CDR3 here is CASSPIAGGSKTQYF. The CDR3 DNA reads TGTGCCAGCAGCCCCATAGCGGGAGGATCGAAGACCCAGTACTTC.

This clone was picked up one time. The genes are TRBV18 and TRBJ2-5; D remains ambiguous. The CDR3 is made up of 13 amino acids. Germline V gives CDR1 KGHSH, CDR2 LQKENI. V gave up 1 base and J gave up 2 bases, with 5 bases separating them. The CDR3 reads CASSPRGQETQYF. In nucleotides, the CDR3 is TGTGCCAGCTCACCACGGGGACAAGAGACCCAGTACTTC.

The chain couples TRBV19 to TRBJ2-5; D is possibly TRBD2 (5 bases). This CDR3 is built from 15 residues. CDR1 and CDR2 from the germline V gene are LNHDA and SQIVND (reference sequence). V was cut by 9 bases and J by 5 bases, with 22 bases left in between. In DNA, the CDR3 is TGTGCCAGCAGCACGTCGCCGGTAGCGCGGGAGACCCAGTACTTC. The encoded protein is CASSTSPVARETQYF.

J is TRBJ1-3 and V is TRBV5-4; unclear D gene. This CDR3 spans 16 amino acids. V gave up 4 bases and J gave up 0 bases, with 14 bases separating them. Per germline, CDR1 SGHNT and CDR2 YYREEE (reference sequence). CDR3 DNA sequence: TGTGCCAGCAGCCCAACAGACCCCAGCTCTGGAAACACCATATATTTT. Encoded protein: CASSPTDPSSGNTIYF. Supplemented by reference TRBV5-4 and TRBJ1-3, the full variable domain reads ETGVTQSPTHLIKTRGQQVTLRCSSQSGHNTVSWYQQALGQGPQFIFQYYREEENGRGNFPPRFSGLQFPNYSSELNVNALELDDSALYLCASSPTDPSSGNTIYFGEGSWLTVV.

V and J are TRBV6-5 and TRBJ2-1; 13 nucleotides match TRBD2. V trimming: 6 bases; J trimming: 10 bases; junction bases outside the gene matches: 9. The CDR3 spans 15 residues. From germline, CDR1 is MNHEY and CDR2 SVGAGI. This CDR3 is CASRFLLAGGDEQFF. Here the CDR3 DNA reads TGTGCCAGCAGGTTCCTACTAGCGGGAGGGGACGAGCAGTTCTTC.

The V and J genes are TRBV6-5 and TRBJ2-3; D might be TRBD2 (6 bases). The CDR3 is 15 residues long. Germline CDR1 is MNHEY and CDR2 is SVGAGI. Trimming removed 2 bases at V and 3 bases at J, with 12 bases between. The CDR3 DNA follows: TGTGCCAGCAGTTACACCCAGACTAGTACAGATACGCAGTATTTT. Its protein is CASSYTQTSTDTQYF.

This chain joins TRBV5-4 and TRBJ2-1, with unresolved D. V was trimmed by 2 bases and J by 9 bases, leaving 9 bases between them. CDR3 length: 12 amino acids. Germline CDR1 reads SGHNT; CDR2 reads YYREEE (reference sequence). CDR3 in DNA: TGTGCCAGCAGCTTCCCTAAACGTGAGCAGTTCTTC. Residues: CASSFPKREQFF. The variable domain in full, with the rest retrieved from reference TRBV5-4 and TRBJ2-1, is ETGVTQSPTHLIKTRGQQVTLRCSSQSGHNTVSWYQQALGQGPQFIFQYYREEENGRGNFPPRFSGLQFPNYSSELNVNALELDDSALYLCASSFPKREQFFGPGTRLTVL.

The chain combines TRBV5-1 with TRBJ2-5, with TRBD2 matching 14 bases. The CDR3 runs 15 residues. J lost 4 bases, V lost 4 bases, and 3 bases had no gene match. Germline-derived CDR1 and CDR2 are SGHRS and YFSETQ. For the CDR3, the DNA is TGCGCCAGCAGCCGTGGGACTAGCGGGAGAGAGACCCAGTACTTC. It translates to CASSRGTSGRETQYF.

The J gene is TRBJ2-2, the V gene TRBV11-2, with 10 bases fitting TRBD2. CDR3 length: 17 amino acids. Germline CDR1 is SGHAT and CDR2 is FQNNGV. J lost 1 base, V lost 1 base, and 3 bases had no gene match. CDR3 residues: CASSLVGLAENTGELFF. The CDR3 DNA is TGTGCCAGCAGCTTAGTCGGACTAGCGGAGAACACCGGGGAGCTGTTTTTT. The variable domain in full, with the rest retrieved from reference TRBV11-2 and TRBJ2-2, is EAGVAQSPRYKIIEKRQSVAFWCNPISGHATLYWYQQILGQGPKLLIQFQNNGVVDDSQLPKDRFSAERLKGVDSTLKIQPAKLEDSAVYLCASSLVGLAENTGELFFGEGSRLTVL.

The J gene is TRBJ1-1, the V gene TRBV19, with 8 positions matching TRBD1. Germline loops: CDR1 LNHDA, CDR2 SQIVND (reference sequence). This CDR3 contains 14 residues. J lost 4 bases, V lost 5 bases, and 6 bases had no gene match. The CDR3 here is CASSATGVGTEAFF. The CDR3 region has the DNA TGTGCCAGTAGTGCGACAGGGGTGGGCACTGAAGCTTTCTTT.

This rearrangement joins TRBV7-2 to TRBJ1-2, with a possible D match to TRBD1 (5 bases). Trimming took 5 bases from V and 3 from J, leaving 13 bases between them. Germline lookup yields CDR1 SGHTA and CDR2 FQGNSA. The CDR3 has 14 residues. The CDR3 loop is CASSLTLGDYGYTF. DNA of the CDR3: TGTGCCAGCAGCCTAACGTTAGGGGACTATGGCTACACCTTC.

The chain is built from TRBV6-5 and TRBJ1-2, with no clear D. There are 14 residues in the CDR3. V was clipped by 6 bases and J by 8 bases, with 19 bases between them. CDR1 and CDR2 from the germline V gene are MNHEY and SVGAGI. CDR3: CASSPPTEGGGYTF. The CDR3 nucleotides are TGTGCCAGCAGCCCCCCCACGGAGGGAGGGGGCTACACCTTC.

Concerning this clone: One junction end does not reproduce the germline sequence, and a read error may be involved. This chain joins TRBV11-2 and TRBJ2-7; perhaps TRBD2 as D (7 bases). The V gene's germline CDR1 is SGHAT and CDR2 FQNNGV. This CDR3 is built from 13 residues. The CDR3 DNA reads TGTGCCAGCAAGGGGGAGGAGGCGGGAGCGCCCCACTTC. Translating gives CASKGEEAGAPHF.

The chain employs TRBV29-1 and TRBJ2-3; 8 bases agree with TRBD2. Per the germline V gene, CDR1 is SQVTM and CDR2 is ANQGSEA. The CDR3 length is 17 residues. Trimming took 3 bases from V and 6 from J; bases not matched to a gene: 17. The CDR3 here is CSVDIQLLAGRRDTQYF. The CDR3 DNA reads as TGCAGCGTTGACATACAGCTATTAGCGGGACGAAGGGATACGCAGTATTTT.

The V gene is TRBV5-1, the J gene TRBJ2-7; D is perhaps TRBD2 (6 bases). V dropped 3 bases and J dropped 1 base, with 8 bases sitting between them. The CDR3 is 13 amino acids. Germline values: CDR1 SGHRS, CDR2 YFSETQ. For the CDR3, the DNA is TGCGCCAGCAGCTGGGGGACTTCCTACGAGCAGTACTTC. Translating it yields CASSWGTSYEQYF.

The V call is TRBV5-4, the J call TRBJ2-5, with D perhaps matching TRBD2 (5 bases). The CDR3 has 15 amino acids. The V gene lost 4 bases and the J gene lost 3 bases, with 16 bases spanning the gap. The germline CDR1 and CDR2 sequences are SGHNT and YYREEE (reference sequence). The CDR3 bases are TGTGCCAGCAGCCTCCCAGGAGGCCTGGAAGAGACCCAGTACTTC. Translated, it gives CASSLPGGLEETQYF.

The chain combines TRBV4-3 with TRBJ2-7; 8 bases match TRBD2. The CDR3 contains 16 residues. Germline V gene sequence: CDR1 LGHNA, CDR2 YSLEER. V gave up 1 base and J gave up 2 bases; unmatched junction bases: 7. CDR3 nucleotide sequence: TGCGCCAGCAGCCAAGGAGCGGGAGCACAGACCTACGAGCAGTACTTC. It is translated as CASSQGAGAQTYEQYF.

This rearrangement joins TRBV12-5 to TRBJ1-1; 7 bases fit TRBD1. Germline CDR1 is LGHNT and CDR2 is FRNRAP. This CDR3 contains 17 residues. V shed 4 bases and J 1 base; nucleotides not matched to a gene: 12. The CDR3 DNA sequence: TGTGCTAGTGGTTCCCAACTAGGGGGCGGGGGGAACACTGAAGCTTTCTTT. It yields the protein CASGSQLGGGGNTEAFF.

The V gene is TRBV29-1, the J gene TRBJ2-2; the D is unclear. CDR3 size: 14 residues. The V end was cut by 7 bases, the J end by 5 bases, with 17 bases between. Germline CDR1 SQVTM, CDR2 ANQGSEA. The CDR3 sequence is CSASLRPLTGELFF. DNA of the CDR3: TGCAGCGCTAGTCTGAGACCCCTTACCGGGGAGCTGTTTTTT.

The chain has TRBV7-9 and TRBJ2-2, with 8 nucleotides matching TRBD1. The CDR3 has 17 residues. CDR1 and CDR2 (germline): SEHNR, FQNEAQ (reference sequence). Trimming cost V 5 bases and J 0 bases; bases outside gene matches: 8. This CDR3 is CASSRGDRPSNTGELFF. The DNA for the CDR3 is TGTGCCAGCAGCAGAGGGGACAGGCCCTCGAACACCGGGGAGCTGTTTTTT.

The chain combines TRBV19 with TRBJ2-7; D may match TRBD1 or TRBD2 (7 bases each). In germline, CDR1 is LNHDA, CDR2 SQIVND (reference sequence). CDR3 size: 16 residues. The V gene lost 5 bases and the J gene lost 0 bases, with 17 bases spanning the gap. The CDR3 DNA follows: TGTGCCAGTAGTTCCCAGGGGGGGACGGTCTCCTACGAGCAGTACTTC. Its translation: CASSSQGGTVSYEQYF.

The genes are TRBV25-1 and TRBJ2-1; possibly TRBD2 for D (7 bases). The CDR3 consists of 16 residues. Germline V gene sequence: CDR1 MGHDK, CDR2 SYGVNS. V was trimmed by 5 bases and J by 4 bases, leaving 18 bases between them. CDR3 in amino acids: CASSPGGAGVYNEQFF. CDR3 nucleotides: TGTGCCAGCAGTCCTGGGGGGGCAGGGGTTTACAATGAGCAGTTCTTC.

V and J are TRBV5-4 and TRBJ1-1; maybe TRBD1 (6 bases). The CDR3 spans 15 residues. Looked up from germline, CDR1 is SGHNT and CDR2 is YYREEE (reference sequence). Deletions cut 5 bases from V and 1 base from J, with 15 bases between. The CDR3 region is CASRRAGERNTEAFF. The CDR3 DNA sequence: TGTGCCAGCAGGAGGGCAGGGGAGAGGAACACTGAAGCTTTCTTT.

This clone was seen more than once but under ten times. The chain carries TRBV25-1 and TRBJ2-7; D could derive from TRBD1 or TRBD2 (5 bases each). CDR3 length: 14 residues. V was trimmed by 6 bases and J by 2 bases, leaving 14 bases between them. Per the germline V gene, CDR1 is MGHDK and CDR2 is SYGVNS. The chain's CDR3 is CASRTGTVPYEQYF. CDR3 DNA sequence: TGTGCCAGCAGGACCGGGACGGTACCCTACGAGCAGTACTTC.

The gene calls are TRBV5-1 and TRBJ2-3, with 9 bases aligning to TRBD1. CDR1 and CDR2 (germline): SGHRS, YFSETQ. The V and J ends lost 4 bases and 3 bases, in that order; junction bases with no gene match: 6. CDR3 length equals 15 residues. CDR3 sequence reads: CASSRPTGGTDTQYF. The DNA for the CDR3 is TGCGCCAGCAGCCGCCCGACAGGGGGGACAGATACGCAGTATTTT.

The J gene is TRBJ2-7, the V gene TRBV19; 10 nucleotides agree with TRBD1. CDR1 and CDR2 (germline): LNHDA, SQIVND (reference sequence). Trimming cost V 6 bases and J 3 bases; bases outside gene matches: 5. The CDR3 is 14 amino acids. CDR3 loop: CASSAGQGDYEQYF. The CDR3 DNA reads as TGTGCCAGTAGCGCCGGACAGGGGGACTACGAGCAGTACTTC.